This TCR beta chain stems from a study of blood T cell repertoires in COVID-19. Study as a whole: COVID-19 samples from acute and convalescent phases originated in the United States, Italy and Spain. In each case, the material was cDNA or gDNA derived from T cells, B-cell-depleted T cells, or PBMCs.

Clones were sequenced by immunoSEQ multiplex PCR, and TCRdb holds only the in-frame ones, with some missing. The table lists around 140,000 clones, approximately 90% of them singletons. V lost 5 bases to trimming and J lost 8 bases, with 10 bases between them. This CDR3 contains 13 residues. This receptor was taken from a man between 50 and 59 years old with acute or convalescent COVID-19. Sequencing used peripheral blood. The chain has TRBV12-3 or TRBV12-4 and TRBJ1-6; D remains ambiguous. The CDR3 here is CASSVYRYSPLHF. The CDR3, as DNA: TGTGCCAGCAGTGTCTACCGTTATTCACCCCTCCACTTT.